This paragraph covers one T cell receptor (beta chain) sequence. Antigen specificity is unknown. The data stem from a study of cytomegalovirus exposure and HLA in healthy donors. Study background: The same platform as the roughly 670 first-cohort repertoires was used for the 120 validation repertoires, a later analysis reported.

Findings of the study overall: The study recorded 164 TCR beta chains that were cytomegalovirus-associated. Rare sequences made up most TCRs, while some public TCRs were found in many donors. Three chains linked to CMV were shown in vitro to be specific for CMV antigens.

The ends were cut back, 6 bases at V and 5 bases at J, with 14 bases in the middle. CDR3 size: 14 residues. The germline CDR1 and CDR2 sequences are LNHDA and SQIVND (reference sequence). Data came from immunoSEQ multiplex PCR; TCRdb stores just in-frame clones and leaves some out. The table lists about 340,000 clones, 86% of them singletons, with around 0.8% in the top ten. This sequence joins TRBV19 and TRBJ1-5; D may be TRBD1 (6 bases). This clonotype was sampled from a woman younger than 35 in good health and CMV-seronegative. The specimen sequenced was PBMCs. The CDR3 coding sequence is TGTGCCAGTAGCCGGCAGGGGAGTCATCAGCCCCAGCATTTT. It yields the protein CASSRQGSHQPQHF.